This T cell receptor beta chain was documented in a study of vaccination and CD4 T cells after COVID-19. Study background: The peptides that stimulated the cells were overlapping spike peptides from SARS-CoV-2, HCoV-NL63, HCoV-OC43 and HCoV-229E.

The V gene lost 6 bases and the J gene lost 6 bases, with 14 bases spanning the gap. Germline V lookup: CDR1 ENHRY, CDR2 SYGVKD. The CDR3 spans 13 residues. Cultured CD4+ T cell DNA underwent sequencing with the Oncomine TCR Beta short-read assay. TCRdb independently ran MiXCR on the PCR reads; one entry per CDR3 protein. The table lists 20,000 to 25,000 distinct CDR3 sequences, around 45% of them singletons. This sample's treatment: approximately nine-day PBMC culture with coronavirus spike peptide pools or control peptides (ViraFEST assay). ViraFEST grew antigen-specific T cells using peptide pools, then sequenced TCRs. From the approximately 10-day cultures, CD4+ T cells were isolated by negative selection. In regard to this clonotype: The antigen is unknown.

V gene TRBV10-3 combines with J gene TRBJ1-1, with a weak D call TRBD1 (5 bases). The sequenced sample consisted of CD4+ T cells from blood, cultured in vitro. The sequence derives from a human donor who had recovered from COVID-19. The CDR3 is CAIREEGRAEAFF. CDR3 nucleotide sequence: TGTGCCATCAGGGAAGAGGGGAGGGCTGAAGCTTTCTTT.